This TCR beta chain was identified in a study of OX40 agonist ivuxolimab in advanced cancers. Turning to the overall study: Ivuxolimab, which targeted the costimulatory receptor OX40 (CD134), was an agonistic, fully human IgG2 monoclonal antibody. Intravenous ivuxolimab was administered to patients every 2 weeks at six dose levels: 0.01, 0.1, 0.3, 1.5, 3 and 10 mg/kg. Among the 50 to 55 dose-escalation patients, 19 had hepatocellular carcinoma, approximately 15 melanoma, 9 renal cell carcinoma and 9 head and neck cancer. In the dose-escalation cohort, 65% to 85% of patients were male, and the mean age was 60 years with a range of roughly 20 to 85. Patients were allowed to have had prior anti-PD-1, anti-PD-L1 or anti-CTLA-4 therapy, and less than 45% of the dose-escalation patients had previously received checkpoint inhibitors. Three dose-escalation patients achieved partial responses, one with hepatocellular carcinoma and two with cutaneous melanoma. The point of sequencing TCRbeta in the periphery was to test whether ivuxolimab changed TCR sequence diversity and drove clonal T-cell expansion. The paper covers the monotherapy dose-escalation part of the phase I ivuxolimab trial, which included N ≈ 50 patients. General study outcomes and caveats: The antigen specificity of the clonally expanded peripheral T cells was not determined. After ivuxolimab, expanded clones were on average more numerous among CD8+ T cells than among CD4+ T cells. In the 0.1-3.0 mg/kg groups, partial responders were among the patients with the lowest normalized peripheral clonal expansion, particularly in CD8+ T cells. At doses of 0.1 to 3.0 mg/kg, clonal expansion of both CD4+ and CD8+ T cells in blood was seen between baseline and week 6. Low levels of normalized T-cell clonal expansion were also shown by some nonresponding patients.

Patients with autoimmune disease history or receiving systemic immunosuppression were excluded from the trial. Peripheral blood for TCR sequencing was collected from all dose cohorts at baseline, on cycle 4 day 1, and on cycle 7 day 1. The samples were drawn from a first-in-human, open-label, multicenter phase I dose-escalation trial of ivuxolimab. Adults with locally advanced or metastatic melanoma, renal cell, hepatocellular, or head and neck squamous cell carcinoma were enrolled in the trial. Before TCR sequencing, CD4+ and CD8+ T cells were separately sorted from peripheral blood. Genomic DNA was isolated from the sorted cells so that the TCRbeta CDR3 region could be sequenced. The immunoSEQ Assay was used for sequencing of TCRbeta CDR3 regions. TCRdb obtained this table from immuneACCESS and retained in-frame rearrangements with V and J assigned. These tables miss some clones; where compared with another copy, unresolved V genes account for less than half of the shortfall, and the remainder is unexplained. In this sample the table shows tens of thousands of clones, about 89% of which occur a single time. Approximately 0.8% of the sample comes from the top ten.

According to the germline V gene (reference sequence), CDR1 reads MNHNY and CDR2 reads SVGAGI. V and J are trimmed by 0 bases and 10 bases, and the gene matches miss 12 bases of the junction. Taken from cysteine to phenylalanine, the CDR3 has 16 residues. CDR3 DNA only is kept here, 48 bases in frame from base 1. A word on this clone: Its antigen is not yet known. Nothing much larger sits one base from this clone, and base qualities are not available.

The chain is made from TRBV6-6 and TRBJ2-1; 7 of the junction bases match TRBD2. The sequenced sample was CD4+ or CD8+ T cells sorted from blood, obtained in a trial of the OX40 agonist ivuxolimab. This sequence originates from an adult with an advanced solid tumor such as melanoma, head and neck, liver or kidney cancer. The bases read TGTGCCAGCAGTTACTCGACAGCTAGCGGAGCCTCAGAGCAGTTCTTC. The translation is CASSYSTASGASEQFF.